These T cell receptor beta chains were read from a single sample in a study of cytomegalovirus exposure and HLA in healthy donors. Assay: immunoSEQ multiplex PCR; the TCRdb copy retains only in-frame clones and omits some. The sample holds around 61,000 clones, approximately 80% seen once. Specimen: PBMCs. These receptors came from a man between 40 and 49 years old in good health and CMV-seronegative. Each CDR3 is given with its conserved first and last residue. A D gene is named only where the DNA matches it firmly. Size is omitted from some rows. Given values are once, few, many or a class for expanded clones.

TRBD1	-	TRBJ1-1	TRBV19	TGTGCCGCGCGGGACAGGGGTCGCACTGAAGCTTTCTTT	CAARDRGRTEAFF
-	-	TRBJ2-5	TRBV7-9	TGTGCCAGCAGCTCCCGCGAAGAGACCCAGTACTTC	CASSSREETQYF
TRBD1	-	TRBJ1-2	TRBV18	TGTGCCAGCTCACTGGAGGGACAGGGTGACTATGGCTACACCTTC	CASSLEGQGDYGYTF
TRBD1	-	TRBJ1-4	TRBV7-9	TGTGCCAGCAGCTCCCTAGACAGGGAGGATGAAAAACTGTTTTTT	CASSSLDREDEKLFF
-	few	TRBJ2-2	TRBV9	TGTGCCAGCAGCGTCCTGAATCAGGGTTGGAACACCGGGGAGCTGTTTTTT	CASSVLNQGWNTGELFF
-	-	TRBJ1-1	TRBV30	TGTGCCTGGAGTGTTTCCAGGGGAAATGAAGCTTTCTTT	CAWSVSRGNEAFF
-	-	TRBJ1-1	TRBV19	TGTGCCAGTAGTATATCGGCGGGGATCCCGGCAGCTTTCTTT	CASSISAGIPAAFF
TRBD2	-	TRBJ2-7	TRBV19	TGTGCCAGTAGTCGTAGCGGGGTCGGCTACGAGCAGTACTTC	CASSRSGVGYEQYF
-	-	TRBJ1-4	TRBV6-1	TGTGCCAGCAGCCAAACGAGAGCAACTAATGAAAAACTGTTTTTT	CASSQTRATNEKLFF
TRBD2	-	TRBJ2-3	TRBV4-3	TGCGCCAGCAGCCAGGGGACTAGCGGGGGGTCACGCACAGATACGCAGTATTTT	CASSQGTSGGSRTDTQYF
-	-	TRBJ2-2	TRBV28	TGTGCCAGCAGTTTAGGCGGTAACACCGGGGAGCTGTTTTTT	CASSLGGNTGELFF
-	few	TRBJ1-5	TRBV19	TGTGCCAGTACAGGGTACAATCAGCCCCAGCATTTT	CASTGYNQPQHF
-	-	TRBJ1-2	TRBV19	TGTGCCAGTAGTACCCCCAGATCGCAGGCTCCCTATGGCTACACCTTC	CASSTPRSQAPYGYTF
-	-	TRBJ1-5	TRBV5-4	TGTGCCAGCAGCTTGGACAGGGACCAGCCCCAGCATTTT	CASSLDRDQPQHF
-	few	TRBJ1-1	TRBV5-1	TGCGCCAGCACCGAAATCCCCGGGAACACTGAAGCTTTCTTT	CASTEIPGNTEAFF
-	-	TRBJ1-1	TRBV5-1	TGCGCCAGCAGCTTAATAGGGGGTCGGGACACTGAAGCTTTCTTT	CASSLIGGRDTEAFF
-	few	TRBJ1-1	TRBV5-1	TGCGCCAGCAGCATAGAACAGGGTTTGTCAGCTGAAGCTTTCTTT	CASSIEQGLSAEAFF
TRBD1	-	TRBJ1-1	TRBV11-3	TGTGCCAGCAGCTTCGGACAGGGGTGGAACACTGAAGCTTTCTTT	CASSFGQGWNTEAFF
-	once	TRBJ2-6	TRBV30	TGTGCCTGGAGTGTACTCACGACTGGGGCCAACGTCCTGACTTTC	CAWSVLTTGANVLTF
TRBD2	-	TRBJ2-3	TRBV19	TGTGCCAGTAGTCCTAGCGGGCACACAGATACGCAGTATTTT	CASSPSGHTDTQYF
-	-	TRBJ1-3	TRBV7-8	TGTGCCAGCAGCATACACTCTGGAAACACCATATATTTT	CASSIHSGNTIYF
TRBD1	once	TRBJ1-2	TRBV5-6	TGTGCCAGCAGTCCCGGGACAGACGTTAGCTACACCTTC	CASSPGTDVSYTF
-	-	TRBJ1-1	TRBV28	TGTGCCAGCAGTTTCACTGGGGCCAGGACTGAAGCTTTCTTT	CASSFTGARTEAFF
TRBD2	-	TRBJ2-5	TRBV29-1	TGCAGCGCCGTTGCGGGGGGGCAAGAGACCCAGTACTTC	CSAVAGGQETQYF
-	-	TRBJ2-2	TRBV7-9	TGTGCCAGCAGCCGAGATACCGGGGAGCTGTTTTTT	CASSRDTGELFF
TRBD2	-	TRBJ2-1	TRBV11-2	TGTGCCAGCAGCTCCCCTCCGGGGGGGTCCTACAATGAGCAGTTCTTC	CASSSPPGGSYNEQFF
-	few	TRBJ2-5	TRBV2	TGTGCCAGCTGCGGCGGACAGTACCAAGAGACCCAGTACTTC	CASCGGQYQETQYF
-	-	TRBJ1-1	TRBV27	TGTGCCAGCAGTTTATCCCTCGAACAGAAAAACACTGAAGCTTTCTTT	CASSLSLEQKNTEAFF
TRBD1	-	TRBJ1-3	TRBV28	TGTGCCAGCAGGGGACAGGTAAAGGATGGAAACACCATATATTTT	CASRGQVKDGNTIYF
-	once	TRBJ2-1	TRBV2	TGTGCCAGCAGTGTTCCCCAGGGACTTGACTACAATGAGCAGTTCTTC	CASSVPQGLDYNEQFF
TRBD1	-	TRBJ1-3	TRBV5-1	TGCGCCAGCAGCTTGGAGGGACAGGGCCGAAACACCATATATTTT	CASSLEGQGRNTIYF
TRBD1	-	TRBJ2-7	TRBV6-1	TGTGCCAGCAGCGAAGACAGGGGGTGGGAGCAGTACTTC	CASSEDRGWEQYF
-	-	TRBJ2-5	TRBV7-2	TGTGCCAGCACCCCCGGGGAGACCCAGTACTTC	CASTPGETQYF
-	few	TRBJ1-1	TRBV2	TGTGCCAGCACCGGACCCCTACGGGGCACTGAAGCTTTCTTT	CASTGPLRGTEAFF
-	once	TRBJ2-6	TRBV5-1	TGCGCCAGCAGCTTGGTATCTTTCTCTGGGGCCAACGTCCTGACTTTC	CASSLVSFSGANVLTF
TRBD1	-	TRBJ2-7	TRBV4-1	TGCGCCAGCAGCCAAGATACAGGGGGTAGGGGAGAGCAGTACTTC	CASSQDTGGRGEQYF
-	-	TRBJ2-7	TRBV5-1	TGCGCCAGCAGCGCCGGGACATACGAGCAGTACTTC	CASSAGTYEQYF
-	-	TRBJ1-6	TRBV7-8	TGTGCCAGCAGCTCCTACATCGGGACACAGAATTCACCCCTCCACTTT	CASSSYIGTQNSPLHF
TRBD2	-	TRBJ2-2	TRBV11-2	TGTGCCAGCAGCGGGACTAGCGGGGGGCCTGCGAACACCGGGGAGCTGTTTTTT	CASSGTSGGPANTGELFF
TRBD2	-	TRBJ2-5	TRBV5-1	TGCGCCAGCAGCTGGACTAGCGGGGGGGCTATATTGGAGACCCAGTACTTC	CASSWTSGGAILETQYF
TRBD2	-	TRBJ2-5	TRBV27	TGTGCCAGCAGTAAAGCGGGGGTCCCGCAAGAGACCCAGTACTTC	CASSKAGVPQETQYF
-	-	TRBJ1-1	TRBV4-3	TGCGCCAGCATGCCGGGACATCTAACCCTGAACACTGAAGCTTTCTTT	CASMPGHLTLNTEAFF
-	-	TRBJ2-5	TRBV29-1	TGCAGCGTTGAAGGAACTAGCTCAGAGACCCAGTACTTC	CSVEGTSSETQYF
TRBD2	-	TRBJ2-3	TRBV19	TGTGCCAGTAGTATTGCAGCGGGGGCGCCTACAGATACGCAGTATTTT	CASSIAAGAPTDTQYF
-	-	TRBJ2-7	TRBV6-5	TGTGCCAGCAGTTACTACGAAACGGGGATGCAGGAGCAGTACTTC	CASSYYETGMQEQYF
TRBD1	-	TRBJ1-6	TRBV28	TGTGCCAGCCGTGACAGGGATAATTCACCCCTCCACTTT	CASRDRDNSPLHF
-	-	TRBJ2-2	TRBV6-1	TGTGCCACGCGCCGGGAGTCGAACACCGGGGAGCTGTTTTTT	CATRRESNTGELFF
-	-	TRBJ1-5	TRBV18	TGTGCCAGCTCTCCAGGGCTCAATCAGCCCCAGCATTTT	CASSPGLNQPQHF
TRBD1	once	TRBJ2-2	TRBV19	TGTGCCAGTAGTCCCCGTTTCTGGACAGGGAGTACCGGGGAGCTGTTTTTT	CASSPRFWTGSTGELFF
-	-	TRBJ1-1	TRBV11-1	TGTGCCAGCAGCCCCCGGGTGTCGAAAGCTGAAGCTTTCTTT	CASSPRVSKAEAFF
-	-	TRBJ1-2	TRBV28	TGTGCCAGCAGTCTCCCCAAGGTCGACTCTCGATCTGGCTACACCTTC	CASSLPKVDSRSGYTF
TRBD1	-	TRBJ2-1	TRBV5-1	TGCGCCAGCAGCCCTATAAGGGACAGGGTTTCCTACAATGAGCAGTTCTTC	CASSPIRDRVSYNEQFF
-	-	TRBJ2-1	TRBV7-8	TGTGCCAGCAGCTTTCGGGGAGGAGGAAGCTCCTACAATGAGCAGTTCTTC	CASSFRGGGSSYNEQFF
TRBD1	-	TRBJ1-6	TRBV18	TGTGCCAGCTCGCGACAGGGGGATAATTCACCCCTCCACTTT	CASSRQGDNSPLHF
-	-	TRBJ2-7	TRBV27	TGTGCCAGCAGTTTACGACAGGATGCCTACGAGCAGTACTTC	CASSLRQDAYEQYF
-	few	TRBJ1-6	TRBV30	TGTGCCTGGAGGGCAGGGATAAGTTCACCCCTCCACTTT	CAWRAGISSPLHF
TRBD1	-	TRBJ2-1	TRBV9	TGTGCCAGCAGCCTGGACAGGGAACGCAGCAATGAGCAGTTCTTC	CASSLDRERSNEQFF